A single sample is the source of the 20 T cell receptor beta chains below, sequenced in a study of CD8 T cells in ankylosing spondylitis (TCRdb year 2017). The library was made by 5' RACE. The instrument was an Illumina HiSeq 2500. The public reads were reanalyzed by TCRdb: fastp trimming at Q25, MiXCR alignment, in-frame beta chains only. Rows merge per CDR3 protein into single entries with the most common DNA and genes. In all, the sample holds about 90,000 distinct CDR3 sequences, and roughly 8.8% of those were seen once. The top ten hold around 30% of the sample. What the authors observed across the whole study: A TCR beta motif of about 8 highly homologous amino acid variants appeared characteristic of blood from ankylosing spondylitis patients.

These receptors have no identified antigens. The sample taken for sequencing was blood, either unsorted or a sorted T cell fraction (not recorded which). The source is a male donor with ankylosing spondylitis.

This clonotype was detected ten times or more. The chain employs TRBV7-2 and TRBJ2-3; D not certain. V lost 0 bases, J lost 3 bases, and 10 bases lay in between. This CDR3 region has 15 residues. Germline loops: CDR1 SGHTA, CDR2 FQGNSA. The CDR3 here is CASSLAAARTDTQYF. The CDR3 DNA sequence: TGTGCCAGCAGCTTAGCGGCAGCCCGTACAGATACGCAGTATTTT.

V is TRBV11-2 and J is TRBJ2-7; 9 bases fit TRBD2. Per the germline V gene, CDR1 is SGHAT and CDR2 is FQNNGV. The CDR3 sequence is 15 residues long. J gave up 7 bases and V 1 base, and 8 bases lay outside the gene matches. The CDR3 protein is CASSLGGLAVSEQYF. CDR3 coding DNA: TGTGCCAGCAGCTTAGGGGGACTAGCAGTTAGTGAGCAGTACTTC. Full variable domain (rest looked up from reference TRBV11-2 and TRBJ2-7): EAGVAQSPRYKIIEKRQSVAFWCNPISGHATLYWYQQILGQGPKLLIQFQNNGVVDDSQLPKDRFSAERLKGVDSTLKIQPAKLEDSAVYLCASSLGGLAVSEQYFGPGTRLTVT.

This clonotype was counted only a few times. The chain uses TRBV20-1 and TRBJ2-1, with D possibly matching TRBD2 (6 bases). Per the germline V gene, CDR1 is DFQATT and CDR2 is SNEGSKA (reference sequence). V shed 6 bases and J shed 0 bases, with 18 bases lying between them. The CDR3 is 16 amino acids. For the CDR3, the DNA is TGCAGTGCGGAGGGGTACGGGGGTAGCTCCTACAATGAGCAGTTCTTC. Translating it yields CSAEGYGGSSYNEQFF.

There are many counts of this clonotype. The chain has TRBV27 and TRBJ2-1; D is possibly TRBD2 (8 bases). Looked up from germline, CDR1 is MNHEY and CDR2 is SMNVEV (reference sequence). V lost 5 bases and J lost 9, with 17 bases in between. This CDR3 has 14 residues. The CDR3, as DNA: TGTGCCAGCAGTCCCGGGGGGGAGGGGGCTGAGCAGTTCTTC. Translating gives CASSPGGEGAEQFF.

This chain uses TRBV30 with TRBJ2-1, with D tentatively TRBD2 (6 bases). The CDR3 spans 14 residues. The V gene lost 0 bases and the J gene lost 3 bases, with 9 bases spanning the gap. CDR1 and CDR2 from the germline V gene are GTSNPN and SVGIG (reference sequence). CDR3 region: CAWSVGGSYNEQFF. The CDR3 DNA is TGTGCCTGGAGTGTTGGGGGGAGCTACAATGAGCAGTTCTTC.

The J gene is TRBJ1-4, the V gene TRBV12-5; D remains ambiguous. This CDR3 is built from 15 residues. V was pared by 0 bases and J by 7 bases, with 12 bases between. The germline V gene has CDR1 LGHNT and CDR2 FRNRAP. CDR3 sequence: CASGLVGLLIEKLFF. CDR3 nucleotides: TGTGCTAGTGGTTTGGTAGGGCTTCTGATTGAAAAACTGTTTTTT. Variable domain in full (rest from reference TRBV12-5 and TRBJ1-4): DARVTQTPRHKVTEMGQEVTMRCQPILGHNTVFWYRQTMMQGLELLAYFRNRAPLDDSGMPKDRFSAEMPDATLATLKIQPSEPRDSAVYFCASGLVGLLIEKLFFGSGTQLSVL.

This rearrangement joins TRBV4-1 to TRBJ2-5; no definite D call. The CDR3 is 15 amino acids. The ends were cut back, 2 bases at V and 2 bases at J, with 12 bases in the middle. The germline CDR1 and CDR2 sequences are MGHRA and YSYEKL. The CDR3 spells CASSQLAISQETQYF. In nucleotides, the CDR3 is TGCGCCAGCAGCCAACTTGCAATCTCACAAGAGACCCAGTACTTC.

This clonotype was detected only a few times. The CDR3 nucleotides read TGTGCCAGCAGCCCAAATCCTCAGGGAAGGATTGACTATGGCTACACCTTC. Translated: CASSPNPQGRIDYGYTF. This chain connects TRBV7-9 to TRBJ1-2; possibly TRBD1 for D (5 bases). Trimming shortened V by 5 bases and J by 3 bases, and 22 bases separated the two germline ends. The CDR3 extends over 17 amino acids. CDR1 is SEHNR, CDR2 FQNEAQ, per germline (reference sequence).

The V gene is TRBV5-1, the J gene TRBJ2-1; 8 bases fit TRBD2. J gave up 8 bases and V 4 bases, and 8 bases lay outside the gene matches. There are 14 residues in the CDR3. From germline, CDR1 is SGHRS and CDR2 YFSETQ. CDR3 bases: TGCGCCAGCAGCGACACTAGCGGACTCGATGAGCAGTTCTTC. As protein: CASSDTSGLDEQFF. Combining the CDR3 with reference TRBV5-1 and TRBJ2-1 gives the whole variable domain KAGVTQTPRYLIKTRGQQVTLSCSPISGHRSVSWYQQTPGQGLQFLFEYFSETQRNKGNFPGRFSGRQFSNSRSEMNVSTLELGDSALYLCASSDTSGLDEQFFGPGTRLTVL.

This clonotype was seen many times. The CDR3 nucleotides are TGTGCCAGCAGTGACTCGAGGGACTATAATTCACCCCTCCACTTT. This encodes CASSDSRDYNSPLHF. This chain connects TRBV6-4 to TRBJ1-6; D not resolved. The V end was cut by 0 bases, the J end by 3 bases, with 6 bases between. The length of the CDR3 is 15 residues. Germline V CDR1 and CDR2: MRHNA, SNTAGT.

This clonotype has just a few counts. This chain uses TRBV6-1 with TRBJ2-6, with D unresolved. The CDR3 sequence is 16 residues long. Germline V gene sequence: CDR1 MNHNS, CDR2 SASEGT. V gave up 2 bases and J gave up 1 base, with 9 bases separating them. CDR3 DNA: TGTGCCAGCAGTGAAAAGTCCGGGTCTGGGGCCAACGTCCTGACTTTC. It codes for CASSEKSGSGANVLTF.

The chain links TRBV9 to TRBJ2-1; no reliable D call. V lost 4 bases, J lost 5 bases, and 4 bases lay in between. Germline loops: CDR1 SGDLS, CDR2 YYNGEE. The CDR3 contains 11 residues. The CDR3 protein is CASSPHNEQFF. CDR3 nucleotide sequence: TGTGCCAGCAGCCCACACAATGAGCAGTTCTTC. Full variable domain (rest looked up from reference TRBV9 and TRBJ2-1): DSGVTQTPKHLITATGQRVTLRCSPRSGDLSVYWYQQSLDQGLQFLIQYYNGEERAKGNILERFSAQQFPDLHSELNLSSLELGDSALYFCASSPHNEQFFGPGTRLTVL.

In this sample, this clonotype turned up many times. V gene TRBV24-1 combines with J gene TRBJ2-1; no clear D. The V and J ends lost 3 bases and 6 bases respectively, with 8 bases between them. CDR1 and CDR2 from the germline V gene are KGHDR and SFDVKD. The CDR3 extends over 13 amino acids. DNA of the CDR3: TGTGCCACCAGTGATCCGCCCTTCAATGAGCAGTTCTTC. This translates into CATSDPPFNEQFF.

This clonotype showed up many times. The rearrangement links TRBV27 to TRBJ1-1; D remains ambiguous. Germline V lookup: CDR1 MNHEY, CDR2 SMNVEV (reference sequence). V lost 2 bases and J lost 0, with 7 bases in between. The CDR3 is made up of 14 amino acids. The CDR3 spells CASSLLGMNTEAFF. The CDR3 bases are TGTGCCAGCAGTTTACTCGGTATGAACACTGAAGCTTTCTTT.

The chain joins TRBV27 to TRBJ2-1; the match to TRBD1 covers 8 bases. In germline, CDR1 is MNHEY, CDR2 SMNVEV (reference sequence). The CDR3 is 17 amino acids. J gave up 8 bases and V 7 bases, and 19 bases lay outside the gene matches. The CDR3 region has the DNA TGTGCCAGCACGAAGTCCCCCTGGGACAGGTTAGGTGATGAGCAGTTCTTC. This translates into CASTKSPWDRLGDEQFF.

This chain uses TRBV28 with TRBJ1-1; D is unresolved. V lost 5 bases and J lost 1, with 8 bases in between. The germline gives CDR1 MDHEN, CDR2 SYDVKM. The CDR3 is 13 amino acids. The CDR3 is CASSRGWNTEAFF. For the CDR3, the DNA is TGTGCCAGCAGTCGTGGATGGAACACTGAAGCTTTCTTT.

This clonotype came up many times. V and J are TRBV29-1 and TRBJ2-1, with a weak D call TRBD1 (6 bases). Germline V CDR1 and CDR2: SQVTM, ANQGSEA. The V and J ends lost 6 bases and 2 bases respectively, with 14 bases between them. This CDR3 is 14 amino acids long. The CDR3 protein is CSVARGTPYNEQFF. The DNA for the CDR3 is TGCAGCGTGGCCAGGGGAACCCCCTACAATGAGCAGTTCTTC.

Of note for this clonotype: Possible read error: a much larger clone is one base away. The chain carries TRBV24-1 and TRBJ1-1; tentative D call: TRBD1 (6 bases). CDR3 length: 13 amino acids. The V gene lost 5 bases and the J gene lost 6 bases, with 12 bases spanning the gap. The germline gives CDR1 KGHDR, CDR2 SFDVKD. CDR3 nucleotides: TGTGCCACCAGTGTCTGGGGGGCGTCTGAAGCTTTCTTT. Translating gives CATSVWGASEAFF.

This clonotype has at least ten counts. The chain has TRBV20-1 and TRBJ1-2, with D perhaps matching TRBD1 (6 bases). The CDR3 spans 14 residues. The germline V and J ends were trimmed by 1 base and 1 base, with 10 bases remaining between them. Germline CDR1 and CDR2: DFQATT and SNEGSKA (reference sequence). CDR3 region: CSARGQGSNYGYTF. The CDR3 region has the DNA TGCAGTGCTAGAGGGCAGGGGAGTAACTATGGCTACACCTTC.

The CDR3 bases are TGTGCCAGCAGCTCAAACAACCCTTATAATTCACCCCTCCACTTT. This codes for CASSSNNPYNSPLHF. The chain carries TRBV7-9 and TRBJ1-6; D is unclear. The V end lost 4 bases, the J end lost 4 bases, and 11 bases lay between the germline ends. The V gene's germline CDR1 is SEHNR and CDR2 FQNEAQ (reference sequence). This CDR3 spans 15 amino acids.